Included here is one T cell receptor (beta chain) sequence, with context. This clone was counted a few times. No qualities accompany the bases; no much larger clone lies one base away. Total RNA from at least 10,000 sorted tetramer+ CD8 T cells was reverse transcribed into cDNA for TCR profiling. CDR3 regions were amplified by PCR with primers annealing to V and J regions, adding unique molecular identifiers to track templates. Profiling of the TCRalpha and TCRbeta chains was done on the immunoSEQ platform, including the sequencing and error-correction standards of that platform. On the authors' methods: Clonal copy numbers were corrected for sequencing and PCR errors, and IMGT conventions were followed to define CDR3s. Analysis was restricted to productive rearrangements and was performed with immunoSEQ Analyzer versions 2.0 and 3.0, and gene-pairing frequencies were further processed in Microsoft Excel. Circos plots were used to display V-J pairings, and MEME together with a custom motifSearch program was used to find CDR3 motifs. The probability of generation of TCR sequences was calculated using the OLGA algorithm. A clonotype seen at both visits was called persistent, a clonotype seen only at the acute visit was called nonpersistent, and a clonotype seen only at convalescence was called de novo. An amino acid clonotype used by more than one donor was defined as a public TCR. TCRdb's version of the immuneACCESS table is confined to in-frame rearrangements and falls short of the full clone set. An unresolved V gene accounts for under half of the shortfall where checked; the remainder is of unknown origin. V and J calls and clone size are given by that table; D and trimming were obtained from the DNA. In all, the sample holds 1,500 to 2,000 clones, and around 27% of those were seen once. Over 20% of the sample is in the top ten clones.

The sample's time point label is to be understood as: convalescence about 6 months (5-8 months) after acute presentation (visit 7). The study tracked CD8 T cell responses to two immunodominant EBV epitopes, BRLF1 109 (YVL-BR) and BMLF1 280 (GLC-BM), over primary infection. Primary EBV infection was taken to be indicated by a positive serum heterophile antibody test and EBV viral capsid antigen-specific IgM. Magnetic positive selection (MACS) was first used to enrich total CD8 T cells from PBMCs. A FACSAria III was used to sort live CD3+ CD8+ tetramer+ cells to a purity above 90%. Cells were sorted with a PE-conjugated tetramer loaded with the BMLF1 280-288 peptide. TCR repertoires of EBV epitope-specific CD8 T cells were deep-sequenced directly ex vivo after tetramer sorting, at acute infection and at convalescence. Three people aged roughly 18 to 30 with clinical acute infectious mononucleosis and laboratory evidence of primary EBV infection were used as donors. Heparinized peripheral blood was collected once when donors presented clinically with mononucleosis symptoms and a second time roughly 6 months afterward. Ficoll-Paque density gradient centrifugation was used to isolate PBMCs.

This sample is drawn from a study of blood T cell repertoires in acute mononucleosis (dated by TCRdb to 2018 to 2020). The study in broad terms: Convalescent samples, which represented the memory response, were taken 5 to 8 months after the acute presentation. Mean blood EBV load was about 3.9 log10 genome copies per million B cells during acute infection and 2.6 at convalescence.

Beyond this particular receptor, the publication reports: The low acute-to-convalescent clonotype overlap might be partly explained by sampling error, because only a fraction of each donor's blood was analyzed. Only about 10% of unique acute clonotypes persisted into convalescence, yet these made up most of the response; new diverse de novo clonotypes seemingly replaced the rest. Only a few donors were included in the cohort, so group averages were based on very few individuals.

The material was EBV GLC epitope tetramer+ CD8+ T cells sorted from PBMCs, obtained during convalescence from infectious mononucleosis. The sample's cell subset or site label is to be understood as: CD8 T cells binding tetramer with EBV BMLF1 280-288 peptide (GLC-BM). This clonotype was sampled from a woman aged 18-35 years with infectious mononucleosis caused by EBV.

CDR3 loop: CASSLAQYTGELFF. Read as DNA, the sequence is TGTGCCAGCAGCTTAGCGCAATACACCGGGGAGCTGTTTTTT. The chain links TRBV5-6 with TRBJ2-2, with no confident D gene call. The germline V gene specifies SGHDT as CDR1 and YYEEEE as CDR2. From the cysteine through the phenylalanine, the CDR3 covers 14 amino acids. The retained sequence is limited to the CDR3, 42 bases, with the frame set at the first base. Trimming takes 2 bases from V and 3 bases from J, and the germline ends sit 8 bases apart. Full variable domain (CDR3 extended with the reference TRBV5-6 and TRBJ2-2 proteins): DAGVTQSPTHLIKTRGQQVTLRCSPKSGHDTVSWYQQALGQGPQFIFQYYEEEERQRGNFPDRFSGHQFPNYSSELNVNALLLGDSALYLCASSLAQYTGELFFGEGSRLTVL.